This TCR beta chain comes out of a study of T cells in Graves' hyperthyroidism and ophthalmopathy. The wider study: Sampling of peripheral blood happened at initial diagnosis, prior to any treatment. General study findings and limits: The model identified upcoming ophthalmopathy a median approximately six months ahead of onset. A model built on 13 V-J features separated ophthalmopathy from stable hyperthyroidism.

Amplified TCR beta CDR3 regions derived from RNA transcripts. A set of HTBI primers served as the primers for a first-round RT-PCR of the TCR CDR3. TCRdb analysed the multiplex PCR reads with MiXCR anew, one entry per CDR3 protein. The profile shows 300,000 to 450,000 distinct CDR3 sequences, 13% to 15% of them singletons. This clonotype was seen many times. The antigen is not known. For the diagnoses, clinical symptoms, serum thyroxine and TRAb, thyroid ultrasound and orbital computed tomography were used. Trimming took off 5 bases at V and 3 bases at J, with 8 bases between the two ends. Germline V CDR1 and CDR2: MNHNS, SASEGT. This CDR3 has 12 residues.

The sequenced sample was blood. The receptor was derived from a woman aged 25 to 39 with Graves' ophthalmopathy. The gene calls are TRBV6-1 and TRBJ2-7; no reliable D call. CDR3 coding DNA: TGTGCCAGCAGTTTAGACAACTACGAGCAGTACTTC. Its translation is CASSLDNYEQYF.